The text below deals with one T cell receptor beta chain. Its target antigen remains unknown. One base away there is no much larger clone; base qualities are not given. These data come from a study of cytomegalovirus exposure and HLA in healthy donors (dated by TCRdb to about 2017). General notes on the study: An earlier analysis of several hundred of the donors reported roughly 300 Gb of sequence data and 117 million unique TCR beta sequences obtained from roughly 180 million T cells. Around 320 gigabases of sequencing data and approximately 85 million unique TCR sequences were included in an early release covering roughly 700 HLA-typed donors. Of the roughly 430 genotyped donors, about 84% fell in the genetic ancestry cluster associated with self-reported Caucasian donors. The study aimed to test whether cataloging public T cell receptors could reveal signatures of past pathogen exposure. The study profiled the T cell repertoires of 500 to 800 subjects by immunosequencing and related them to cytomegalovirus serostatus. Besides the first cohort of under 700 subjects, a separate validation cohort made up of 120 different subjects was used. The study combined high-throughput TCR immunosequencing, statistical association of individual TCRs with disease status, and machine learning to predict cytomegalovirus infection status. A later analysis re-examined previously published TCR beta repertoires from several hundred donors and added high-resolution HLA genotyping to investigate patterns of TCR occurrence. Rather than drawing on any new phenotypic data, the later analysis identified candidate immune exposures from TCR beta sequences and the way those sequences occurred across donors. In an earlier analysis of 587 of the donors, high-throughput TCR beta sequencing was used to judge whether each TCR beta V gene segment behaved as functional or pseudogenic. Donor age, sex, ethnicity and CMV serostatus were compiled alongside the repertoire data. In a later genetic analysis, genome-wide SNP genotypes for about three fifths of the roughly 670 donors were used, and that subset was treated as a discovery cohort. All discovery cohort repertoires had been generated using a single sequencing platform. Class I and class II HLA loci were covered by the typing at four-digit resolution. The number of typed donors differed by locus: roughly 620-640 for A, B, C, DRB1 and DQB1; approximately 520 for DQA1; 606 for DPA1; and about 450 for DPB1. A handful of DR-DQ haplotypes were handled as single units for association and clustering because linkage in the cohort was strong. Among roughly 400 genotyped donors of the cohort, an average of approximately 240,000 unique TCR beta nucleotide sequences was sequenced per donor, of which roughly 17% were non-productive.

The library was made by the immunoSEQ multiplex PCR assay. The multiplex PCR relied on a mix of 60 forward primers for TCR Vbeta segments and 13 reverse primers for TCR Jbeta segments. The CDR3 region of rearranged TCR beta genes was amplified from genomic DNA with a multiplex PCR assay. The amplified TCR beta libraries were sequenced on the Illumina HiSeq System as 87-base-pair reads. The original pipeline was this. Across the 500 to 700 repertoires, a later analysis counted some 81 million unique TCR beta chains, 8.5 million to 12 million of which were shared by at least two donors. Raw reads were error-corrected and collapsed into unique sequences with a nearest-neighbor algorithm that merged closely related sequences to remove PCR and sequencing errors. CDR3 sequences were aligned to IMGT reference sequences to assign V, D and J gene segments. Each retained sequence needed at least a six-nucleotide match to both a V gene segment and a J gene segment. Rearrangements were classified as productive when the CDR3 lacked stop codons and remained in frame with V and J, and all other rearrangements were classified as non-productive. CDR3 was defined according to IMGT convention as the region running from the second conserved V-encoded cysteine to the conserved J-encoded phenylalanine. In an earlier analysis of 500 to 650 of the donors, sequences lacking an unambiguous match to a single V gene segment were excluded. In an earlier analysis of a few hundred of the donors, V segments were called functional above 56.7% productive rearrangements and were called segregating when the between-donor standard deviation exceeded 5%. A statistical classification framework was built for diagnosing cytomegalovirus status from the catalog of TCR beta chain sequences. A later analysis assigned V and J genes by comparing TCR nucleotide sequences with IMGT/GENE-DB human TR gene sequences. Using the TCRdist pipeline, a later analysis assigned CDR3 sequences along with most-parsimonious VDJ recombination scenarios. In a later analysis, each TCR beta chain was defined by its CDR3 amino acid sequence together with its V-gene family, and reads lacking a unique V-gene family were excluded. In a later analysis, 550 to 650 highly shared, low-generation-probability nucleotide sequences were removed to address suspected cross-contamination and a sequencing artifact. For each public chain, a later analysis derived a clonal expansion index from normalized ranks of inferred template counts within each repertoire. A later analysis computed generation probabilities with a VDJ recombination model fitted to out-of-frame rearrangements, and checked the results against IGoR. Hypergeometric tests were used in a later analysis to score TCR-TCR, TCR-HLA and TCR-CMV co-occurrence, with a repertoire-size bias correction applied to the TCR pairs. In a later analysis, false discovery rates were estimated by permuting HLA or CMV assignments 20 times. In a later analysis, co-occurring TCRs were grouped using DBSCAN, with TCRdist sequence similarity added in when clustering inside HLA-allele-positive subsets. For co-occurrence clustering, repertoires with fewer than 30,000 or more than 120,000 public chains were excluded, along with roughly 5 repertoires with anomalous nucleotide sharing. The clones in this table, taken by TCRdb from immuneACCESS, are in-frame only. Not every clone is retained; where verified, under half of the shortfall comes from an unresolved V gene, and the cause of the rest is unknown. V and J calls and clone size are those listed in that table; D and trimming were worked out from the DNA. This sample gives 150,000 to 160,000 clones in total; 70% to 80% of them show up just once. Of the sample, 7.5% to 9% falls within the top ten clones.

Looking up the germline V gene yields CDR1 SGHTA and CDR2 FQGNSA. Germline trimming amounts to 5 bases on V and 9 bases on J, with 7 as the count of junction bases outside the gene matches. The CDR3 holds 13 amino acids from the cysteine to the phenylalanine. The read is trimmed to its CDR3 DNA, 39 bases read in frame from base 1. Beyond this particular receptor, the publication reports: The classifier was reported to diagnose cytomegalovirus status with high specificity and sensitivity in both the original cohort and the validation cohort. According to a later analysis, TCR association rates differed among HLA loci, with DRB1 alleles showing the most associated TCRs and HLA-C alleles showing the fewest. Most TCR sequences were observed very rarely across donors, whereas some public TCRs were present in many individuals. Linkage disequilibrium might explain the correlated functional status among segregating V segments, but an unknown experimental factor could not be excluded. In a later analysis, several top co-occurrence clusters were reported to appear linked to parvovirus B19, influenza, CMV and Epstein-Barr virus. The sequencing pipeline was judged likely to have produced a cluster of highly shared sequence variants as a technical artifact. In a later genetic analysis, fewer N-insertions in productive TCRs were reported among donors in an Asian-associated ancestry cluster than the approximately 710-donor mean. In this cohort, only TCR beta chains were sequenced, and detectable features were limited by the absence of alpha or paired-chain data. Around 16 rarely observed V segments, including chromosome 9 orphons, were excluded from the earlier analysis of just under 600 of the donors because counts were too low. In an earlier analysis of fewer than 700 of the donors, most TCR beta V segments appeared in productive rearrangements about 87% or about 30% of the time, broadly matching IMGT annotations. A further reported finding was that TCR beta sequences accurately predicted the HLA-A and HLA-B alleles for most subjects in the first cohort. HLA typing was unavailable for some donors at each locus, so association tests used only the typed subset. When HLA alleles, especially DR and DQ, strongly co-occurred, TCR associations were difficult to assign to individual alleles. Because the 87-base-pair reads could not distinguish some IMGT-functional V segments, including TRBV6-2 and TRBV6-3, those segments were excluded. A later analysis associated 16,951 TCR beta sequences with specific HLA alleles at a false discovery rate of 0.05. For the cohort, immune exposure information was limited to CMV serostatus. According to the authors, the approach could potentially be generalized to other disease states and immunological phenotypes. In a later analysis, HLA-associated TCR beta chains were found to be more clonally expanded and to have lower generation probabilities than equally common non-associated chains. An association between a missense DCLRE1C variant and V-gene and J-gene trimming of TCR beta chains was found in a later genetic analysis and replicated in an independent cohort. Presence/absence analyses assumed roughly uniform sequencing depth across donors, an assumption that may not hold. In a later analysis, most CMV-associated TCR beta chains were found to appear HLA-restricted, with HLA associations seemingly driven largely by CMV exposure. In vitro tests confirmed that three of the cytomegalovirus-associated TCR beta chains recognize cytomegalovirus antigens. A total of 164 TCR beta chains were listed by the study as associated with cytomegalovirus.

In total, roughly 670 healthy bone marrow donors made up the cohort. Cohort members were all nominally healthy when sampled, although unrecorded immune exposures were likely present. The donor was CMV seropositive and belonged to the group of some 290 seropositive cohort members. Each donor provided a peripheral blood sample, and peripheral blood mononuclear cells were used for TCR beta sequencing. The Qiagen DNeasy Blood Extraction Kit was used to extract genomic DNA from the blood cell samples. The chain couples TRBV7-2 to TRBJ1-5; the junction holds 7 bases that match TRBD1. This receptor was taken from a man younger than 40 in good health and CMV-seropositive. Sequencing was done on a sample of PBMCs. The bases read TGTGCCAGCAGCCCACAAAGGGGGCGGCCCCAGCATTTT. It is translated as CASSPQRGRPQHF. This CDR3, with the reference TRBV7-2 and TRBJ1-5 proteins standing in past its ends, gives the full variable domain GAGVSQSPSNKVTEKGKDVELRCDPISGHTALYWYRQSLGQGLEFLIYFQGNSAPDKSGLPSDRFSAERTGGSVSTLTIQRTQQEDSAVYLCASSPQRGRPQHFGDGTRLSIL.